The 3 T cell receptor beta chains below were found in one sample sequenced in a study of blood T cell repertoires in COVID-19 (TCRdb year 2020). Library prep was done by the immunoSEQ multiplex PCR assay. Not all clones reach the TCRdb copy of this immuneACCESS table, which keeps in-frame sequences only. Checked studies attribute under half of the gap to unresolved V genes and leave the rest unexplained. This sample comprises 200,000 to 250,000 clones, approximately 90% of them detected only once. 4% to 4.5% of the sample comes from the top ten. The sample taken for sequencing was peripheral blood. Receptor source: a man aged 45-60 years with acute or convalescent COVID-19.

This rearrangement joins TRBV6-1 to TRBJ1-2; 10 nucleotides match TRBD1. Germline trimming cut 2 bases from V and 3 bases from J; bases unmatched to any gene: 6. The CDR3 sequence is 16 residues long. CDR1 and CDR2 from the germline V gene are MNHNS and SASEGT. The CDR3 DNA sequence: TGTGCCAGCAGTGAACGACAGGGGGCGCGTCACTATGGCTACACCTTC. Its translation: CASSERQGARHYGYTF.

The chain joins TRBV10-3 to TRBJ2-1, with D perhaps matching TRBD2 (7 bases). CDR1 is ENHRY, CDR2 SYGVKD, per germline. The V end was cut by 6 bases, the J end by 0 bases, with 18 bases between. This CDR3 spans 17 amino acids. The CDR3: CAISGLGGEVSYNEQFF. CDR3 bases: TGTGCCATCAGCGGACTAGGGGGGGAGGTCTCCTACAATGAGCAGTTCTTC.

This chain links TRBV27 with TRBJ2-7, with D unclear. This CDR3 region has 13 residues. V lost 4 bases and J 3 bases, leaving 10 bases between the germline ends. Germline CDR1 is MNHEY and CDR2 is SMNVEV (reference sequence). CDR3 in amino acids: CASSYVGDYEQYF. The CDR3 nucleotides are TGTGCCAGCAGTTATGTAGGAGACTACGAGCAGTACTTC.